This T cell receptor (beta chain) was observed in a study of T cells after yellow fever vaccination. The wider study: Preparation used SMART-Seq v4 Ultra Low Input for the low-cell-number fractions. Study results and limitations: Post-booster reappearance was seen for most primary-vaccination clones (nearly 97% CD4, roughly 91% CD8).

TCRdb analysed the 5' RACE reads with MiXCR anew, one entry per CDR3 protein. The table has a few hundred thousand distinct CDR3 sequences, around 21% seen once. As regards this clonotype: The antigen is unknown.

The V end lost 5 bases, the J end lost 7 bases, and 14 bases lay between the germline ends. Germline-derived CDR1 and CDR2 are SGHAT and FQNNGV. There are 13 residues in the CDR3. The TCR was taken from a man aged 25 to 40 who received the YFV17D yellow fever vaccine. The genes are TRBV11-2 and TRBJ2-5; D possibly corresponds to TRBD2 (6 bases). The source was PBMCs, collected 15 days after the yellow fever booster vaccination. The CDR3 region is CASSPGEARTQYF. For the CDR3, the DNA is TGTGCCAGCAGCCCCGGGGAGGCTAGGACCCAGTACTTC.